The clone carrying this T cell receptor beta chain was recorded only once. These data are taken from a study of blood T cell repertoires in COVID-19. Study details: PBMCs, B-cell-depleted T cells, or T cells provided the cDNA or gDNA that made up the material.

As processed by the authors: Quantification of nucleated cells was approximated via reference gene primer amplification. The protocol was immunoSEQ multiplex PCR, while the TCRdb copy is restricted to in-frame clones and leaves out a portion. The D gene and trimming were derived from the DNA, and the V and J assignments and clone size from that table. Here the sample spans approximately 250,000 clones, approximately 85% being singletons. The length of the CDR3 is 16 residues. J was trimmed by 4 bases and V by 3 bases; bases with no gene match: 9. CDR1 LGHNA and CDR2 YSLEER come from the germline V gene. The Seattle patients joined while their infection was active and were tracked longitudinally afterward.

The chain links TRBV4-3 to TRBJ1-2; 9 positions agree with TRBD1. The receptor's source is a man aged 50 or older with COVID-19, enrolled during active disease. The specimen was peripheral blood. The CDR3 spells CASSQDTGGVSYGYTF. CDR3 coding DNA: TGCGCCAGCAGCCAGGACACAGGGGGCGTCTCCTATGGCTACACCTTC.